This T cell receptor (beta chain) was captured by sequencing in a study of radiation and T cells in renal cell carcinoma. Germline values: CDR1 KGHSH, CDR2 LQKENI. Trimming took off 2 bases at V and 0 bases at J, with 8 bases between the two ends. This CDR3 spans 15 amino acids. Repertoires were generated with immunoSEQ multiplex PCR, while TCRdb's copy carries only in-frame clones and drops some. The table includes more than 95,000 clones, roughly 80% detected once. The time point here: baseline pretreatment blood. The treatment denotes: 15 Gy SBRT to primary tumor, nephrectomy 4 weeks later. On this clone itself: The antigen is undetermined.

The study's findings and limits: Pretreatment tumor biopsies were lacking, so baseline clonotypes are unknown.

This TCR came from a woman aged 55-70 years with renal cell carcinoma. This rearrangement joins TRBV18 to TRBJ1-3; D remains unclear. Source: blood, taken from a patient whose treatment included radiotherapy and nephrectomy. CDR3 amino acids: CASSPADFSGNTIYF. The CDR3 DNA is TGTGCCAGCTCACCAGCGGACTTCTCTGGAAACACCATATATTTT.